Following are 30 T cell receptor beta chains from one sample sequenced in a study of cytomegalovirus exposure and HLA in healthy donors. The PCR ran on 60 Vbeta and 13 Jbeta primers. Data came from immunoSEQ multiplex PCR; TCRdb stores just in-frame clones and leaves some out. The sample lists about 90,000 clones, about 73% occurring once. The material sequenced was PBMCs. All receptors derive from a middle-aged woman in good health and CMV-seropositive.

The sample holds one count of this clone. J is TRBJ2-3 and V is TRBV5-1; TRBD2 matches 8 bases. Per germline, CDR1 SGHRS and CDR2 YFSETQ. Losses at the gene ends were 3 bases for V and 6 bases for J; bases not matched to a gene: 12. The length of the CDR3 is 16 residues. The CDR3 bases are TGCGCCAGCAGCTCGTCGCAGAGAGCGGGAGTTGATACGCAGTATTTT. Translating gives CASSSSQRAGVDTQYF.

The CDR3 loop reads CASRLGQGEVETQYF. The CDR3 coding sequence is TGTGCCAGCAGGCTAGGACAGGGCGAGGTGGAGACCCAGTACTTC. The rearrangement links TRBV6-5 to TRBJ2-5; 8 bases map to TRBD1. Per germline, CDR1 MNHEY and CDR2 SVGAGI. V lost 6 bases, J lost 5 bases, and 11 bases stayed unmatched. The CDR3 is made up of 15 amino acids.

V is TRBV7-3 and J is TRBJ2-2; D uncertain. The V gene lost 5 bases and the J gene lost 2 bases, with 9 bases spanning the gap. Germline CDR1 is SGHTA and CDR2 is FQGTGA. The length of the CDR3 is 14 residues. In DNA form, the CDR3 reads TGTGCCAGCAGCCCCTACTCCAACACCGGGGAGCTGTTTTTT. It translates to CASSPYSNTGELFF.

This clone showed up just a few times. The J gene is TRBJ2-5, the V gene TRBV2, with a weak D call TRBD2 (6 bases). Per germline, CDR1 SNHLY and CDR2 FYNNEI. Between the trimmed V and J ends, which lost 11 bases and 2 bases, there was a span of 12 bases. The CDR3 runs 12 residues. The CDR3 region is CAGRQLQETQYF. The CDR3 DNA reads as TGTGCCGGGAGGCAGCTACAAGAGACCCAGTACTTC.

V gene TRBV11-3 combines with J gene TRBJ2-3; D unclear. The CDR3 sequence is 14 residues long. Trimming cost V 1 base and J 4 bases, with 9 bases left between them. The germline V gene has CDR1 SGHNT and CDR2 YENEEA. This chain's CDR3 is CASSLVRRADTQYF. Written as DNA, the CDR3 is TGTGCCAGCAGCTTAGTCCGCCGAGCAGATACGCAGTATTTT.

The chain links TRBV14 to TRBJ2-1; D gene unclear. V dropped 0 bases and J dropped 7 bases, with 10 bases sitting between them. Germline-derived CDR1 and CDR2 are SGHDN and FVKESK. The length of the CDR3 is 14 residues. The CDR3 region is CASSQDYLGNEQFF. CDR3 bases: TGTGCCAGCAGCCAAGATTATCTCGGTAATGAGCAGTTCTTC. Combining the CDR3 with reference TRBV14 and TRBJ2-1 gives the whole variable domain EAGVTQFPSHSVIEKGQTVTLRCDPISGHDNLYWYRRVMGKEIKFLLHFVKESKQDESGMPNNRFLAERTGGTYSTLKVQPAELEDSGVYFCASSQDYLGNEQFFGPGTRLTVL.

The rearrangement links TRBV2 to TRBJ1-5; 7 positions agree with TRBD1. Germline V gene sequence: CDR1 SNHLY, CDR2 FYNNEI. This CDR3 contains 14 residues. Germline trimming cut 8 bases from V and 3 bases from J; bases unmatched to any gene: 7. The chain's CDR3 is CASQGQTLNQPQHF. CDR3 in DNA: TGTGCCAGCCAGGGACAGACACTCAATCAGCCCCAGCATTTT.

V and J are TRBV2 and TRBJ1-3; 8 bases line up with TRBD1. V was clipped by 6 bases and J by 3 bases; unmatched bases: 10. Germline CDR1 SNHLY, CDR2 FYNNEI. The CDR3 sequence is 16 residues long. The CDR3 DNA reads as TGTGCCAGCAGCCAGACAGGGGTAAACATTGGAAACACCATATATTTT. Encoded protein: CASSQTGVNIGNTIYF.

V gene TRBV5-5 combines with J gene TRBJ2-1; 10 nucleotides line up with TRBD2. CDR1 SGHKS and CDR2 YYEKEE come from the germline V gene (reference sequence). Losses at the gene ends were 4 bases for V and 1 base for J; bases not matched to a gene: 2. The CDR3 totals 15 residues. The CDR3 nucleotides read TGTGCCAGCAGCGAGCGGGAGGGATCCTACAATGAGCAGTTCTTC. Its protein is CASSEREGSYNEQFF.

The chain uses TRBV6-5 and TRBJ2-1; TRBD1 matches at 9 bases. The CDR3 sequence is 15 residues long. V gave up 0 bases and J gave up 9 bases; unmatched junction bases: 6. The V gene's germline CDR1 is MNHEY and CDR2 SVGAGI. The chain's CDR3 is CASSYSGTGTGEQFF. The CDR3 DNA reads as TGTGCCAGCAGTTACTCAGGGACAGGGACGGGTGAGCAGTTCTTC.

The rearrangement joins TRBV5-1 to TRBJ2-1; 7 nucleotides align to TRBD1. Germline V gene lookup returns CDR1 SGHRS and CDR2 YFSETQ. Trimming at V came to 0 bases and at J to 3 bases, leaving 0 bases not matched to a gene. The CDR3 totals 14 residues. The CDR3 sequence: CASSLGDSYNEQFF. In DNA, the CDR3 is TGCGCCAGCAGCTTGGGGGACAGCTACAATGAGCAGTTCTTC.

The rearrangement links TRBV21-1 to TRBJ2-7; TRBD1 is taken as the D call from the table, unchecked against the DNA. TRBV21-1 is tagged as a pseudogene. This CDR3 comprises 17 residues. This chain's CDR3 is CASSKEQDARGMYEQYF. The CDR3 DNA sequence: TGTGCCAGCAGCAAAGAACAGGACGCGAGAGGTATGTACGAGCAGTACTTC.

This clone showed up just a few times. The CDR3 here is CASSHGSTYEQYF. DNA for the CDR3: TGTGCCAGCAGCCACGGGTCGACGTACGAGCAGTACTTC. The chain uses TRBV28 and TRBJ2-7; D remains ambiguous. The CDR3 contains 13 residues. With 6 bases removed from V and 4 bases from J, the gap between germline ends came to 13 bases. Germline V gives CDR1 MDHEN, CDR2 SYDVKM.

The CDR3 here is CASSELGGSVVIDEQFF. CDR3 nucleotide sequence: TGTGCCAGCAGTGAACTGGGTGGTAGCGTGGTGATAGATGAGCAGTTCTTC. The chain is built from TRBV25-1 and TRBJ2-1; D is perhaps TRBD2 (5 bases). V was clipped by 2 bases and J by 8 bases, with 22 bases between them. The CDR3 runs to 17 residues. Germline CDR1 is MGHDK and CDR2 is SYGVNS. The full variable domain, rest sourced from reference TRBV25-1 and TRBJ2-1, is EADIYQTPRYLVIGTGKKITLECSQTMGHDKMYWYQQDPGMELHLIHYSYGVNSTEKGDLSSESTVSRIRTEHFPLTLESARPSHTSQYLCASSELGGSVVIDEQFFGPGTRLTVL.

CDR3 loop: CASSIGTGGTDTQYF. The CDR3 DNA reads as TGTGCCAGCAGTATCGGGACAGGGGGCACAGATACGCAGTATTTT. The chain recombines TRBV2 with TRBJ2-3, with TRBD1 matching over 10 bases. Trimming at V came to 5 bases and at J to 1 base, leaving 3 bases not matched to a gene. The CDR3 length is 15 residues. The germline gives CDR1 SNHLY, CDR2 FYNNEI.

This clone was counted a few times. This chain uses TRBV6-1 with TRBJ1-5, with D possibly matching TRBD1 (6 bases). V lost 6 bases to trimming and J lost 5 bases, with 17 bases between them. Germline V lookup: CDR1 MNHNS, CDR2 SASEGT. The CDR3 spans 15 residues. CDR3: CASRRGGRGHQPQHF. The CDR3 coding sequence is TGTGCCAGCAGGAGGGGGGGGCGTGGGCATCAGCCCCAGCATTTT.

This clone was observed a single time. The genes are TRBV7-2 and TRBJ2-3; 12 bases fit TRBD2. The CDR3 contains 16 residues. The J segment lost 2 bases and the V segment lost 5 bases, leaving 5 bases of the junction unmatched. Per germline, CDR1 SGHTA and CDR2 FQGNSA. CDR3 nucleotides: TGTGCCAGCAGCCCTCTAGCGGGAGGGACCACAGATACGCAGTATTTT. Translating gives CASSPLAGGTTDTQYF. Combining the CDR3 with reference TRBV7-2 and TRBJ2-3 gives the whole variable domain GAGVSQSPSNKVTEKGKDVELRCDPISGHTALYWYRQSLGQGLEFLIYFQGNSAPDKSGLPSDRFSAERTGGSVSTLTIQRTQQEDSAVYLCASSPLAGGTTDTQYFGPGTRLTVL.

This rearrangement joins TRBV14 to TRBJ1-1, with a possible D match to TRBD1 (5 bases). V was shortened by 4 bases and J by 3 bases, with 12 bases between the two germline ends. The CDR3 covers 14 residues. Germline assignment: CDR1 SGHDN and CDR2 FVKESK. CDR3 amino acids: CASSPGGWDTEAFF. CDR3 bases: TGTGCCAGCAGCCCCGGGGGTTGGGACACTGAAGCTTTCTTT.

This chain connects TRBV19 to TRBJ1-1, with a weak D call TRBD1 (5 bases). The length of the CDR3 is 13 residues. From germline, CDR1 is LNHDA and CDR2 SQIVND (reference sequence). V was trimmed by 10 bases and J by 3 bases, leaving 15 bases between them. The CDR3 region has the DNA TGTGCCACCTCAGGGAAATGGGACACTGAAGCTTTCTTT. It specifies CATSGKWDTEAFF.

The chain recombines TRBV28 with TRBJ1-2, with 8 bases lining up with TRBD1. The CDR3 is 13 amino acids. Losses at the gene ends were 6 bases for V and 4 bases for J; bases not matched to a gene: 4. Germline values: CDR1 MDHEN, CDR2 SYDVKM. The CDR3 spells CASRAGQGYGYTF. In DNA, the CDR3 is TGTGCCAGCAGGGCCGGACAGGGCTATGGCTACACCTTC.

CDR3 in amino acids: CASSPGTSGRGEQFF. DNA of the CDR3: TGTGCCAGCTCACCCGGGACTAGCGGGAGAGGGGAGCAGTTCTTC. This rearrangement joins TRBV18 to TRBJ2-1; 14 bases fit TRBD2. J lost 10 bases, V lost 3 bases, and 5 bases had no gene match. CDR1 KGHSH and CDR2 LQKENI come from the germline V gene. The CDR3 has 15 amino acids.

The gene calls are TRBV7-3 and TRBJ1-6; the D is unclear. Germline V lookup: CDR1 SGHTA, CDR2 FQGTGA. V lost 2 bases and J lost 8, with 13 bases in between. The CDR3 is made up of 15 amino acids. The CDR3 bases are TGTGCCAGCAGCTTATTCGGGGATGGGGATTCACCCCTCCACTTT. Translating it yields CASSLFGDGDSPLHF.

The chain couples TRBV15 to TRBJ2-1; D call uncertain. The CDR3 consists of 12 residues. V gave up 8 bases and J gave up 5 bases, with 10 bases separating them. Germline values: CDR1 LNHNV, CDR2 YYDKDF (reference sequence). This CDR3 reads CATAYSNNEQFF. The CDR3 DNA sequence: TGTGCCACCGCCTACAGTAACAATGAGCAGTTCTTC.

CDR3 sequence reads: CASSARDRSEAFF. In DNA form, the CDR3 reads TGTGCCAGCAGTGCCCGGGACAGAAGTGAAGCTTTCTTT. The chain joins TRBV6-1 to TRBJ1-1, with TRBD1 matching 7 bases. CDR3 length: 13 residues. The V gene end was trimmed by 4 bases and the J gene end by 7 bases; junction bases not matched to a gene: 6. CDR1 MNHNS and CDR2 SASEGT come from the germline V gene.

This clone was detected a few times. J is TRBJ2-7 and V is TRBV5-1; 9 bases fit TRBD2. J lost 1 base, V lost 4 bases, and 3 bases had no gene match. The CDR3 loop spans 14 amino acids. Germline CDR1 and CDR2: SGHRS and YFSETQ. In DNA, the CDR3 is TGCGCCAGCAGCATTAGCGGGAGATCCTACGAGCAGTACTTC. It translates to CASSISGRSYEQYF.

This clone turned up a few times. The chain recombines TRBV6-1 with TRBJ1-1; 7 nucleotides line up with TRBD1. The CDR3 extends over 15 amino acids. J lost 1 base, V lost 3 bases, and 5 bases had no gene match. Germline V gene data show CDR1 as MNHNS and CDR2 as SASEGT. CDR3 protein: CASSDPGTANTEAFF. CDR3 DNA: TGTGCCAGCAGTGACCCCGGGACAGCGAACACTGAAGCTTTCTTT.

The rearrangement joins TRBV7-2 to TRBJ1-5, with D unresolved. The germline gives CDR1 SGHTA, CDR2 FQGNSA. The CDR3 length is 12 residues. V lost 5 bases and J lost 4, with 6 bases in between. Written as DNA, the CDR3 is TGTGCCAGCAGCAGAGAGAATCAGCCCCAGCATTTT. It codes for CASSRENQPQHF.

This clone has a count of ten or more. The CDR3 DNA follows: TGCGCCAGCAGCTTAATGACAGGGTCGGGGACTGAAGCTTTCTTT. This translates into CASSLMTGSGTEAFF. This chain uses TRBV5-1 with TRBJ1-1; 7 bases are a match to TRBD1. The V gene's germline CDR1 is SGHRS and CDR2 YFSETQ. V lost 2 bases, J lost 5 bases, and 9 bases stayed unmatched. The CDR3 is 15 residues long.

The chain combines TRBV28 with TRBJ1-4, with TRBD1 as a possible D gene (5 bases). V was trimmed by 4 bases and J by 5 bases, leaving 14 bases between them. The germline gives CDR1 MDHEN, CDR2 SYDVKM. The CDR3 sequence is 15 residues long. CDR3 nucleotide sequence: TGTGCCAGCAGTTCCTCTCGGGACTTAAATGAAAAACTGTTTTTT. Translating gives CASSSSRDLNEKLFF.

The chain joins TRBV6-6 to TRBJ1-5; D might be TRBD1 (5 bases). The CDR3 has 14 amino acids. Trimming pared 7 bases from V and 4 bases from J, leaving 14 bases between. Looked up from germline, CDR1 is MNHNY and CDR2 is SVGAGI (reference sequence). The CDR3 spells CASTRTGVNQPQHF. The CDR3 nucleotides read TGTGCCAGCACCCGGACGGGGGTGAATCAGCCCCAGCATTTT.